Here is one T cell receptor beta chain with its context. The antigen remains unidentified. A much larger clone differs by one base, so this may be a read error. Other DNA sequences in the sample encode the same CDR3. This sample was included in a study of shared clonotypes between healthy human individuals. Whole-study context: CD4 naive and memory got three plates each, CD8 naive two, CD8 memory one. General study results and limits: Naive subsets generally had larger estimated richness than memory subsets.

Researchers divided each subset's genomic DNA evenly across several immunoSEQ plates. Original analysis: As immunoSEQ supplied junction-only sequences (without quality scores), filtering differed. Sequenced by immunoSEQ multiplex PCR; TCRdb stores in-frame clones only, minus some. The V and J calls and clone size come from that table; D and trimming were worked out from the DNA. The table shows approximately 980,000 clones, with 70% to 85% occurring only once. The germline CDR1 and CDR2 sequences are LNHDA and SQIVND (reference sequence). This CDR3 is built from 13 residues. The V end lost 3 bases, the J end lost 2 bases, and 7 bases lay between the germline ends.

The sequence derives from a man aged 18 to 30 in good health. Sequencing used memory CD4+ T cells sorted from blood. The subset is: CD45RA-negative fraction. This chain joins TRBV19 and TRBJ1-1; D is unresolved. CDR3 DNA: TGTGCCAGTAGTATTACGGGAAACACTGAAGCTTTCTTT. This sequence encodes CASSITGNTEAFF.